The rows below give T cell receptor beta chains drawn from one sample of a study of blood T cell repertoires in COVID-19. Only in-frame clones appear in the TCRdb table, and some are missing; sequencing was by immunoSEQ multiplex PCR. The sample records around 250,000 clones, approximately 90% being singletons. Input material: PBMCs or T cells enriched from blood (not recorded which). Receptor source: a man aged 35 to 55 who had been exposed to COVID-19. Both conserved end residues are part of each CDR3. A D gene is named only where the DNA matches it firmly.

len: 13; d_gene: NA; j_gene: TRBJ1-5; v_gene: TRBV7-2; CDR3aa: CASSFAGYQPQHF
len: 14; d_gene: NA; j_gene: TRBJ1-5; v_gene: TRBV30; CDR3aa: CAWSGDYSNQPQHF
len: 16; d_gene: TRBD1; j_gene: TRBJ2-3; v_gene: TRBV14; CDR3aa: CASSQWRTGLTDTQYF
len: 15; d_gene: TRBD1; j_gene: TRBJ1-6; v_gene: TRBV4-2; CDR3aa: CASSQTNRGDSPLHF
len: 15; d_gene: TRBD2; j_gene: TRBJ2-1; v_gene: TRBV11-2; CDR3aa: CASSSGLASYNEQFF
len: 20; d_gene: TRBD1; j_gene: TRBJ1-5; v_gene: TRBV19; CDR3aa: CASSPQSYTDRANSNQPQHF
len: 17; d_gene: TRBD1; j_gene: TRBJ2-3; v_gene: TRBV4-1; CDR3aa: CASSQLSGGAGTDTQYF
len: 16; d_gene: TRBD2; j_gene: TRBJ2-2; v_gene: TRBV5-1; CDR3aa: CASSGGGRPNTGELFF
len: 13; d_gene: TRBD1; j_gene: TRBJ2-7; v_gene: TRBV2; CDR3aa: CASSPDRDYEQYF
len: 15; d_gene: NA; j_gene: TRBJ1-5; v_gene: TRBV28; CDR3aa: CASSPPEGVNQPQHF
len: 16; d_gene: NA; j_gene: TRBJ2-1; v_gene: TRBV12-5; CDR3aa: CASGLVPDRAGGEQFF
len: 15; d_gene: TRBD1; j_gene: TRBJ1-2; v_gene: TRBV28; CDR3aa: CASSPLLDRSYGYTF
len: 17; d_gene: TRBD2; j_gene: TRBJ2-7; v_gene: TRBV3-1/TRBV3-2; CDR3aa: CASSQARAYVGAGGIHF
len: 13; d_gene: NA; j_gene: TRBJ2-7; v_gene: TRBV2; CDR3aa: CASVRESSYEQYF
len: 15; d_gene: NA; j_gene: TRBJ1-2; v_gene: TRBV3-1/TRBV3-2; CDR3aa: CASSNLQGSANGYTF
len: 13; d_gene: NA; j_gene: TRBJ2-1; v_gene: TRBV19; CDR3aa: CASSRGLPNEQFF
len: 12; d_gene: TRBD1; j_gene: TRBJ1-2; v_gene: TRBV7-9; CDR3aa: CASSFGQEGYTF
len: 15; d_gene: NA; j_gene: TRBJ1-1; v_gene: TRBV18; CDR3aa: CASSPRVAPNTEAFF